These 10 T cell receptor beta chains were sequenced from one sample in a study of shared clonotypes between healthy human individuals. Method: immunoSEQ multiplex PCR; TCRdb's copy keeps in-frame clones and lacks some. This table holds about 490,000 clones, 79% found once. The specimen sequenced was PBMCs. The receptors originated from a woman in her forties in good health. Some clones in this sample may be carry-over from other donors' samples.

V and J are TRBV10-1 and TRBJ2-1; 7 bases match TRBD1. V shed 0 bases, J shed 9 bases, and the junction held 14 bases outside the gene matches. The length of the CDR3 is 17 residues. Germline CDR1 reads WNHNN; CDR2 reads SYGVQD (reference sequence). The CDR3: CASSESGHKGADTEQFF. DNA of the CDR3: TGCGCCAGCAGTGAGTCGGGCCACAAGGGGGCCGATACTGAGCAGTTCTTC.

The rearrangement links TRBV5-1 to TRBJ1-4, with a weak D call TRBD1 (5 bases). V was shortened by 0 bases and J by 5 bases, with 11 bases between the two germline ends. CDR1 SGHRS and CDR2 YFSETQ come from the germline V gene. This CDR3 is built from 15 residues. In nucleotides, the CDR3 is TGCGCCAGCAGCTTGGAGCAGGGTATGAATGAAAAACTGTTTTTT. Its translation: CASSLEQGMNEKLFF.

The rearrangement joins TRBV7-9 to TRBJ2-7; a possible D gene is TRBD2 (7 bases). The germline V gene encodes CDR1 SEHNR and CDR2 FQNEAQ (reference sequence). The CDR3 is 13 amino acids. Trimming took 5 bases from V and 6 from J, leaving 14 bases between them. The CDR3 DNA follows: TGTGCCAGCAGCCAAGATCGGGGGGCCGAGCAGTACTTC. This gives the protein CASSQDRGAEQYF.

The chain uses TRBV2 and TRBJ2-2; the D gene is possibly TRBD1 (6 bases). Per germline, CDR1 SNHLY and CDR2 FYNNEI. The V end was cut by 6 bases, the J end by 7 bases, with 9 bases between. The CDR3 contains 12 residues. The CDR3 protein is CASRQGSGELFF. The CDR3 coding sequence is TGTGCCAGCAGACAGGGTAGCGGGGAGCTGTTTTTT.

V usage is TRBV6-6 and J usage is TRBJ2-7; 8 nucleotides agree with TRBD2. This CDR3 region has 14 residues. Looked up from germline, CDR1 is MNHNY and CDR2 is SVGAGI (reference sequence). V dropped 7 bases and J dropped 2; count of bases not matched to a gene: 7. CDR3 DNA sequence: TGTGCCAGCAAAACCACTAGCGGAACCTACGAGCAGTACTTC. Amino acid sequence: CASKTTSGTYEQYF.

The chain has TRBV13 and TRBJ2-3; D may be TRBD2 (5 bases). The CDR3 runs 13 residues. CDR1 PRHDT and CDR2 FYEKMQ come from the germline V gene (reference sequence). V was trimmed by 1 base and J by 4 bases, leaving 6 bases between them. The CDR3 reads CASSLAGADTQYF. CDR3 in DNA: TGTGCCAGCAGCTTAGCCGGGGCAGATACGCAGTATTTT.

This chain joins TRBV7-9 and TRBJ1-1, with TRBD1 matching 7 bases. Germline CDR1 and CDR2: SEHNR and FQNEAQ (reference sequence). With V trimmed by 7 bases and J by 3 bases, 5 bases remained unmatched. This CDR3 is 13 amino acids long. CDR3 residues: CASMTGTYTEAFF. In DNA form, the CDR3 reads TGTGCCAGCATGACAGGGACTTACACTGAAGCTTTCTTT.

On this clone: This may stem from a read error, because a much larger clone lies one nucleotide away. The V gene is TRBV4-1, the J gene TRBJ2-5; 10 nucleotides align to TRBD2. This CDR3 spans 16 amino acids. The trim removed 8 bases at V and 4 bases at J, leaving 13 bases unmatched. Germline V gives CDR1 MGHRA, CDR2 YSYEKL. DNA of the CDR3: TGCGCCAGCGGCCCACGACTAGCGGGTCCGCTAGAGACCCAGTACTTC. This encodes CASGPRLAGPLETQYF.

The chain joins TRBV6-1 to TRBJ1-4, with a weak D call TRBD1 (6 bases). CDR3 length: 14 residues. Germline V gene sequence: CDR1 MNHNS, CDR2 SASEGT. The V gene lost 4 bases and the J gene lost 5 bases, with 11 bases spanning the gap. This CDR3 reads CASSARGGNEKLFF. The CDR3 DNA is TGTGCCAGCAGTGCAAGGGGGGGAAATGAAAAACTGTTTTTT.

The chain recombines TRBV6-1 with TRBJ2-1; 9 bases fit TRBD2. The CDR3 consists of 14 residues. Per germline, CDR1 MNHNS and CDR2 SASEGT. The ends lost 10 bases at V and 5 bases at J; junction bases unmatched: 9. The CDR3 here is CATATSGFNNEQFF. The CDR3 nucleotides read TGTGCCACCGCGACTAGCGGATTTAACAATGAGCAGTTCTTC.